This T cell receptor (beta chain) was obtained from a study of OX40 agonist ivuxolimab in advanced cancers. Study summary: Patients with prior anti-PD-1, anti-PD-L1 or anti-CTLA-4 therapy were eligible; 40% had some.

Study results and caveats: CD8+ T cells showed, on average, more clonal expansion than CD4+ cells.

The cohort excluded patients with autoimmune disease history or systemic immunosuppression. Libraries were prepared by immunoSEQ multiplex PCR; TCRdb keeps only in-frame clonotypes and omits some of them. The data hold almost 80,000 clones, with roughly 81% observed a single time. With respect to this clone: Antigen specificity is unknown.

Sample: CD4+ or CD8+ T cells sorted from blood, taken in a trial of the OX40 agonist ivuxolimab. The source is an adult with an advanced solid tumor such as melanoma, head and neck, liver or kidney cancer.

The DNA of the CDR3 is TGTGCCAGCAGCAAAGTCGGGACCCTGGAGGACGAGCAGTACTTC. The encoded protein is CASSKVGTLEDEQYF. This sequence joins TRBV21-1 and TRBJ2-7. TRBV21-1 is deemed a pseudogene. The CDR3 totals 15 residues.